This T cell receptor beta chain was captured by sequencing in a study of cytomegalovirus exposure and HLA in healthy donors. Study-level results: TCR sequences were mostly rare, though some public TCRs occurred in many donors.

This CDR3 is built from 13 residues. Germline V CDR1 and CDR2: WSHSY, SAAADI. Trimming removed 8 bases from V and 4 bases from J; junction bases left unmatched: 5. Measured with immunoSEQ multiplex PCR; TCRdb has only the in-frame clones, and not every one. The profile shows about 75,000 clones, about 85% of them singletons. Remarks on this clone: Its antigen remains unidentified.

Sequencing was carried out using PBMCs. The TCR originated in a man in his thirties or forties in good health and CMV-seronegative. The chain couples TRBV10-2 to TRBJ1-2; TRBD1 matches 9 bases. The DNA of the CDR3 is TGCGCCAGCGTAGCGGGACAGGGCTATGGCTACACCTTC. It translates to CASVAGQGYGYTF.